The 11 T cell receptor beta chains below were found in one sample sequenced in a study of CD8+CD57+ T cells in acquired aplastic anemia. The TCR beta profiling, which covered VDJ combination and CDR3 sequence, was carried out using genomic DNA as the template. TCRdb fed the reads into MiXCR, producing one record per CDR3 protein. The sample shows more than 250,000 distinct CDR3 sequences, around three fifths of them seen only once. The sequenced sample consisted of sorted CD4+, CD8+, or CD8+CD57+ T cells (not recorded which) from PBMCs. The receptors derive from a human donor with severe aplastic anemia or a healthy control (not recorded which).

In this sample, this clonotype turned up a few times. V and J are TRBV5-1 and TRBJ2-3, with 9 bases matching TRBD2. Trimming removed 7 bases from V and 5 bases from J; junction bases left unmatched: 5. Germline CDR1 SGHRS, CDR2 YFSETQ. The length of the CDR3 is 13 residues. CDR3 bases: TGCGCCAGCGGAAAAGCGGGAGGAGATACGCAGTATTTT. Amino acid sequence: CASGKAGGDTQYF.

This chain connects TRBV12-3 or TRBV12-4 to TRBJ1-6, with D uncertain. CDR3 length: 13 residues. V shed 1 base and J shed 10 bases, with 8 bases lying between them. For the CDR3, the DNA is TGTGCCAGCAGTTTAGGTGAGGGCTCACCCCTCCACTTT. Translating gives CASSLGEGSPLHF.

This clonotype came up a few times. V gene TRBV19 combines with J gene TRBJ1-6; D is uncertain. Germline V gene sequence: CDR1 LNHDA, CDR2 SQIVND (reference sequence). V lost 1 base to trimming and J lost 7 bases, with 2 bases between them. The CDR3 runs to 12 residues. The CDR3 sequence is CASSIGNSPLHF. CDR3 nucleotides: TGTGCCAGTAGTATAGGGAATTCACCCCTCCACTTT.

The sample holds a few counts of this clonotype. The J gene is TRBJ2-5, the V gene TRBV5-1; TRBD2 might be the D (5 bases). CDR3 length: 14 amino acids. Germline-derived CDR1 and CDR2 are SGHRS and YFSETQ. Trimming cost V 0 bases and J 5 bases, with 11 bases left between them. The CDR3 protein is CASSLGGLEETQYF. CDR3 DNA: TGCGCCAGCAGCTTGGGAGGGCTTGAGGAGACCCAGTACTTC.

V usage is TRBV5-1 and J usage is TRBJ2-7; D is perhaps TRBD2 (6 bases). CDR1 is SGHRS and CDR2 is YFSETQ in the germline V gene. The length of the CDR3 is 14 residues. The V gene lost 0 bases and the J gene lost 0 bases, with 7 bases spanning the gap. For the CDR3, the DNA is TGCGCCAGCAGCTTGGGGACTACCTCCTACGAGCAGTACTTC. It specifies CASSLGTTSYEQYF.

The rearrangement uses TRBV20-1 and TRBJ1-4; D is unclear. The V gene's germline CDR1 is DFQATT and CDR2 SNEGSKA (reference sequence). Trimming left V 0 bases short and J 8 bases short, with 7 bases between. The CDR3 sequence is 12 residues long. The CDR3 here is CSARDGPEKLFF. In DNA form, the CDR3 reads TGCAGTGCTAGAGATGGGCCCGAAAAACTGTTTTTT.

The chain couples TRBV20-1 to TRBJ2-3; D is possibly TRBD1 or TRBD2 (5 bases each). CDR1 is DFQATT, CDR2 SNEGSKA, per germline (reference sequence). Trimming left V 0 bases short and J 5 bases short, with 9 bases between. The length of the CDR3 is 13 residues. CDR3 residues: CSARDSGGDTQYF. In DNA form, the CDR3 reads TGCAGTGCTAGAGATAGTGGGGGAGATACGCAGTATTTT.

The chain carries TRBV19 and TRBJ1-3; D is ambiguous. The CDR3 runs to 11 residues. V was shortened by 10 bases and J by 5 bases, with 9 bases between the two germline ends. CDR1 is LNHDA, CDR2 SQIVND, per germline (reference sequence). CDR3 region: CAISTRNTIYF. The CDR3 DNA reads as TGTGCCATCAGTACCCGAAACACCATATATTTT.

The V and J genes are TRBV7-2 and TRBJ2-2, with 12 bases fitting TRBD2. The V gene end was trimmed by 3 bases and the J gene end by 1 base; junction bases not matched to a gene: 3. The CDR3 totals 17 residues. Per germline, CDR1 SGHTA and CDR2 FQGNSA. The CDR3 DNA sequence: TGTGCCAGCAGCTTCGCTAGCGGGGGGGGGAACACCGGGGAGCTGTTTTTT. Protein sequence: CASSFASGGGNTGELFF.

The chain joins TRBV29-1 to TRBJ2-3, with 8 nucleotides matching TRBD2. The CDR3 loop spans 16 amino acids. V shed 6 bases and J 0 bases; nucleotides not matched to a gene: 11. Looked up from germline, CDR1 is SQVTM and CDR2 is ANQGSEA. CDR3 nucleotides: TGCAGCGTCCTTACGGGGGGGACGTCCAGCACAGATACGCAGTATTTT. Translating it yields CSVLTGGTSSTDTQYF.

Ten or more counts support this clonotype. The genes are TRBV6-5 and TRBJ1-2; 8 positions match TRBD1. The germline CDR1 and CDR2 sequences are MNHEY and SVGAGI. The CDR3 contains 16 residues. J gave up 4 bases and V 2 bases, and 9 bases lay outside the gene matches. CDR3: CASSYGRQGAIYGYTF. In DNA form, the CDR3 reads TGTGCCAGCAGTTACGGTCGCCAGGGGGCAATCTATGGCTACACCTTC.